This T cell receptor (beta chain) is from a study of shared clonotypes between healthy human individuals. Whole-study results and caveats: Expectations were that clonotype sharing among donors would be affected by sequencing depth.

Running of the assay took place at deep level. Only in-frame clones appear in the TCRdb table, and some are missing; sequencing was by immunoSEQ multiplex PCR. The sample consists of 450,000 to 500,000 clones, approximately 79% of them appearing once. This clone is a singleton in its sample. Antigen specificity is unknown. This CDR3 has 13 residues. V lost 4 bases and J lost 2, with 11 bases in between. The germline CDR1 and CDR2 sequences are GTSNPN and SVGIG (reference sequence). The receptor was derived from a woman aged 35 to 49 in good health. Some clones in this sample may be carry-over from other donors' samples. This chain links TRBV30 with TRBJ1-2; weak D call: TRBD1 (5 bases). Sequenced input: PBMCs. The CDR3 sequence: CAWTGIQNYGYTF. The CDR3 DNA follows: TGTGCCTGGACAGGGATACAAAACTATGGCTACACCTTC.